This entry lists 3 T cell receptor beta chains sequenced from one sample in a study of shared clonotypes between healthy human individuals. Profiled with immunoSEQ multiplex PCR; TCRdb holds only in-frame clones, not every one. Of about 2.1 million clones in the sample, 93% were seen once. Naive CD8 isolation took CD45RO-negative cells positively selected for CCR7 and excluded terminally differentiated effector memory CD45RA+ cells. The sequenced sample was naive CD8+ T cells from PBMCs. The receptor set was obtained from a man between 18 and 29 years old in good health. Some clones in this sample may be carry-over from other donors' samples.

The chain is built from TRBV6-1 and TRBJ2-6; no clear D gene. V was cut by 1 base and J by 1 base, with 8 bases left in between. The CDR3 spans 16 residues. The V gene's germline CDR1 is MNHNS and CDR2 SASEGT. CDR3 DNA sequence: TGTGCCAGCAGTGAAGATGGGGTATCTGGGGCCAACGTCCTGACTTTC. Translation gives CASSEDGVSGANVLTF.

J is TRBJ2-1 and V is TRBV5-1, with D uncertain. Germline CDR1 and CDR2: SGHRS and YFSETQ. This CDR3 comprises 13 residues. V was shortened by 0 bases and J by 8 bases, with 9 bases between the two germline ends. The DNA for the CDR3 is TGCGCCAGCAGCTTGGTTTTGGTGGATGAGCAGTTCTTC. Translation gives CASSLVLVDEQFF.

The V call is TRBV7-6, the J call TRBJ1-5, with D hard to call. V gave up 5 bases and J gave up 4 bases, with 9 bases separating them. The germline V gene encodes CDR1 SGHVS and CDR2 FNYEAQ. The CDR3 extends over 13 amino acids. The DNA for the CDR3 is TGTGCCAGCAGCCACGAAGAAAATCAGCCCCAGCATTTT. Amino acids: CASSHEENQPQHF.